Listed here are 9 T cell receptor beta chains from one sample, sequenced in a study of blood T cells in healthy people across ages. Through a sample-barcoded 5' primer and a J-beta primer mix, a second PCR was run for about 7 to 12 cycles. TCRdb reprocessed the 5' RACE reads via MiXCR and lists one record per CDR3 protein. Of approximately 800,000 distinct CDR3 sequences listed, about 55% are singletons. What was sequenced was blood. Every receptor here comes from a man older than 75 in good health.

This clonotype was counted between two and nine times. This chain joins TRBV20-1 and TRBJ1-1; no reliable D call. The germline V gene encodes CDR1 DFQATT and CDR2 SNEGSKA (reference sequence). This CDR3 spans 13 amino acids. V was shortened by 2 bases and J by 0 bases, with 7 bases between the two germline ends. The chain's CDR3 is CSARRRLNTEAFF. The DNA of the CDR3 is TGCAGTGCTAGACGTCGGCTGAACACTGAAGCTTTCTTT.

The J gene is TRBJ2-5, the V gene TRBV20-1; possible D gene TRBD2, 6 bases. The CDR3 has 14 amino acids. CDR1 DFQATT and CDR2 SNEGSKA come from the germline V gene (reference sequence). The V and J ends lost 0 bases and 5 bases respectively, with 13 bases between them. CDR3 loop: CSARDRLASETQYF. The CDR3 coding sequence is TGCAGTGCTAGAGATCGTCTAGCGTCGGAGACCCAGTACTTC.

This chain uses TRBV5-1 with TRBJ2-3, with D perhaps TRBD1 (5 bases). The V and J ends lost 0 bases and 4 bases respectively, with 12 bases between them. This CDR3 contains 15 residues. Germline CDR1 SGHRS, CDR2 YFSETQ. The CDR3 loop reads CASSLGRRGADTQYF. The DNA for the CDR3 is TGCGCCAGCAGCTTGGGGAGAAGGGGCGCAGATACGCAGTATTTT. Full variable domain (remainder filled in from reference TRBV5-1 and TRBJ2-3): KAGVTQTPRYLIKTRGQQVTLSCSPISGHRSVSWYQQTPGQGLQFLFEYFSETQRNKGNFPGRFSGRQFSNSRSEMNVSTLELGDSALYLCASSLGRRGADTQYFGPGTRLTVL.

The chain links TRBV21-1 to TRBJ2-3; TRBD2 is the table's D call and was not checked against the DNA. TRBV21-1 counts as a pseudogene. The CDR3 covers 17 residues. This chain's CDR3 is CASSKVTSGRLHRYAYF. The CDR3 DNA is TGTGCCAGCAGCAAAGTGACTAGCGGGAGGCTACACAGATACGCGTATTTT.

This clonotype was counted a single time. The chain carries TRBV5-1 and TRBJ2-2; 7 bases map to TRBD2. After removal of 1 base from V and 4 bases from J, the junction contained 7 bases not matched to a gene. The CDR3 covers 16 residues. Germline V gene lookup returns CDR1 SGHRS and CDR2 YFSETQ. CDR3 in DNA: TGCGCCAGCAGCTTGTCGAGGGAGGGCCCCACCGGGGAGCTGTTTTTT. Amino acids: CASSLSREGPTGELFF.

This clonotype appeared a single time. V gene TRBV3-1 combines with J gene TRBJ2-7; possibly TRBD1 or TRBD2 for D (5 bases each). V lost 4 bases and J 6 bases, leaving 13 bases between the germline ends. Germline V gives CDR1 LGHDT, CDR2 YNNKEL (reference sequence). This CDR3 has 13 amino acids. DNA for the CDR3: TGTGCCAGCAGCCTCGTCGGGACGGTCGAGCAGTACTTC. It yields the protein CASSLVGTVEQYF.

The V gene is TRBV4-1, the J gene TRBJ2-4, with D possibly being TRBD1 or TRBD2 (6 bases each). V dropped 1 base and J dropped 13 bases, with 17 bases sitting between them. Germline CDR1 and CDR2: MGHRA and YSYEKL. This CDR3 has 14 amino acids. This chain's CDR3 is CASSQGTGAEEQYF. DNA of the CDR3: TGCGCCAGCAGCCAAGGGACGGGGGCGGAAGAGCAGTACTTC.

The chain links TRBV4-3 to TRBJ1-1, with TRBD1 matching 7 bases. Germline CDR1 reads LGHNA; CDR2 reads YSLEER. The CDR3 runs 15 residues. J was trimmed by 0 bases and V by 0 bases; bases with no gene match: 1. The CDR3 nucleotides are TGCGCCAGCAGCCAAGAGACAGGGATGAACACTGAAGCTTTCTTT. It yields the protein CASSQETGMNTEAFF.

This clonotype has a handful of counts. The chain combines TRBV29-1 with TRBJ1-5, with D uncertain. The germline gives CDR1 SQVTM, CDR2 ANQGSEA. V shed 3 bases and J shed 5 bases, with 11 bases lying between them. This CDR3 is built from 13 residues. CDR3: CSVDAGPDQPQHF. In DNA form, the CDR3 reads TGCAGCGTTGATGCCGGCCCGGATCAGCCCCAGCATTTT.